A selection of T cell receptor beta chains follows, all from one sample in a study of spatial heterogeneity in lung cancer. One entry per CDR3 protein, called by TCRdb with MiXCR from the 5' RACE reads. There are around 27,000 distinct CDR3 sequences in the sample; 4.5% to 7.5% occur only once, and 22% lies in the top ten. Specimen: PBMCs, collected at follow-up. All receptors derive from a male donor with early-stage non-small cell lung cancer. Each CDR3 is given with its conserved first and last residue. The D gene is left open where the match is weak. Expanded clones are given a class, and other clones once, few, many or no size at all.

few | TRBJ2-6 | - | TRBV15 | CATSRDQPSGANVLTF | TGTGCCACCAGCAGAGATCAACCCTCTGGGGCCAACGTCCTGACTTTC
few | TRBJ2-7 | TRBD2 | TRBV20-1 | CSARSLSSGPYEQYF | TGCAGTGCTAGAAGTCTGTCTAGCGGCCCCTACGAGCAGTACTTC
many | TRBJ2-7 | - | TRBV4-3 | CASSQGRGASYEQYF | TGCGCCAGCAGCCAAGGCAGGGGCGCTTCCTACGAGCAGTACTTC
- | TRBJ1-1 | - | TRBV19 | CASSPRLGRETEAFF | TGTGCCAGTAGTCCCCGTTTGGGCAGGGAAACTGAAGCTTTCTTT
many | TRBJ2-6 | - | TRBV2 | CASRLSGANVLTF | TGTGCCAGCAGACTCTCTGGGGCCAACGTCCTGACTTTC
few | TRBJ1-4 | TRBD1 | TRBV6-6 | CASRGQGDSEKLFF | TGTGCCAGCAGGGGACAGGGGGATAGTGAAAAACTGTTTTTT
- | TRBJ2-3 | - | TRBV29-1 | CSVEAGRDTQYF | TGCAGCGTTGAGGCGGGGAGAGATACGCAGTATTTT
- | TRBJ1-5 | - | TRBV12-3/TRBV12-4 | CASSHLGDQYQPQHF | TGTGCCAGCAGTCACCTAGGGGACCAGTATCAGCCCCAGCATTTT
many | TRBJ1-2 | - | TRBV6-5 | CASRYTGSYGYTF | TGTGCCAGCAGGTACACAGGGTCCTATGGCTACACCTTC
many | TRBJ2-1 | - | TRBV19 | CASSSGQGRYQPQFF | TGTGCCAGTAGTAGCGGCCAGGGGAGATACCAACCGCAGTTCTTC
- | TRBJ2-5 | - | TRBV20-1 | CSAPRPPQETQYF | TGCAGTGCTCCTCGGCCACCCCAAGAGACCCAGTACTTC
many | TRBJ1-5 | - | TRBV7-9 | CASSLEGYQPQHF | TGTGCCAGCAGCTTAGAGGGGTATCAGCCCCAGCATTTT
many | TRBJ2-1 | TRBD1 | TRBV7-7 | CASSPGQGPYNEQFF | TGTGCTAGCAGCCCGGGACAGGGCCCCTACAATGAGCAGTTCTTC
many | TRBJ2-7 | TRBD1 | TRBV6-5 | CASSRDSLYEQYF | TGTGCCAGCAGTCGGGACAGTCTGTACGAGCAGTACTTC
- | TRBJ1-3 | - | TRBV29-1 | CSVEASERDTIYF | TGCAGCGTTGAGGCGTCGGAAAGGGACACCATATATTTT
few | TRBJ2-1 | TRBD2 | TRBV6-2/TRBV6-3 | CASNNGPWLAENEQFF | TGTGCCAGCAATAACGGTCCGTGGCTAGCGGAGAATGAGCAGTTCTTC
many | TRBJ2-6 | - | TRBV7-6 | CASSLGPTSGANVLTF | TGTGCCAGCAGCTTAGGTCCCACCTCTGGGGCCAACGTCCTGACTTTC
many | TRBJ1-1 | - | TRBV7-8 | CASSRAGIEVFF | TGTGCCAGCAGCCGAGCGGGGATTGAGGTTTTCTTT
many | TRBJ2-3 | TRBD1 | TRBV23-1 | CASSQEDRGTDTQYF | TGCGCCAGCAGTCAAGAGGACAGGGGCACAGATACGCAGTATTTT
many | TRBJ2-3 | TRBD2 | TRBV7-3 | CASSPGVGLASDTQYF | TGTGCCAGCAGCCCAGGGGTGGGACTAGCTTCAGATACGCAGTATTTT
many | TRBJ2-2 | TRBD2 | TRBV29-1 | CSAFGGADTGELFF | TGCAGTGCCTTCGGGGGGGCCGACACCGGGGAGCTGTTTTTT
- | TRBJ1-1 | - | TRBV10-3 | CAISDRVRTEAFF | TGTGCCATCAGTGACAGGGTACGAACTGAAGCTTTCTTT
many | TRBJ1-4 | - | TRBV4-3 | CASSRFRAGTNEKLFF | TGCGCCAGCAGCCGCTTCAGGGCAGGGACTAATGAAAAACTGTTTTTT
many | TRBJ2-5 | TRBD2 | TRBV6-1 | CASSSGLAGQETQYF | TGTGCCAGCAGTTCGGGACTAGCGGGCCAAGAGACCCAGTACTTC
many | TRBJ1-2 | - | TRBV6-5 | CASRGQRASGYTF | TGTGCCAGTCGCGGACAAAGGGCTAGTGGCTACACCTTC
few | TRBJ1-5 | - | TRBV7-2 | CASSYRGNQPQHF | TGTGCCAGCAGTTACAGGGGCAATCAGCCCCAGCATTTT
- | TRBJ2-3 | TRBD2 | TRBV24-1 | CATSEGTSGITDTQYF | TGTGCCACCAGTGAAGGGACTAGCGGAATCACAGATACGCAGTATTTT
many | TRBJ1-5 | - | TRBV4-3 | CASSQSTGVIQPQHF | TGCGCCAGCAGCCAGTCAACAGGCGTTATCCAGCCCCAGCATTTT
- | TRBJ2-5 | TRBD1 | TRBV4-1 | CASSLGWTGVETQYF | TGCGCCAGCAGCCTTGGGTGGACAGGGGTAGAGACCCAGTACTTC
many | TRBJ2-7 | - | TRBV5-8 | CASSRQNYEQYF | TGTGCCAGCAGTCGACAGAACTACGAGCAGTACTTC
many | TRBJ1-5 | - | TRBV7-6 | CASSLGPAGYNQPQHF | TGTGCCAGCAGCTTAGGTCCGGCAGGGTATAATCAGCCCCAGCATTTT
many | TRBJ1-5 | TRBD1 | TRBV6-1 | CASSGRTGGNQPQHF | TGTGCCAGCAGTGGGCGGACAGGAGGGAATCAGCCCCAGCATTTT
medium-sized | TRBJ2-5 | TRBD1 | TRBV10-3 | CAISDGQGVETQYF | TGTGCCATCAGTGATGGACAGGGAGTGGAGACCCAGTACTTC
many | TRBJ2-1 | TRBD1 | TRBV5-1 | CASSNRQGSYNEQFF | TGCGCCAGCAGCAACAGACAGGGAAGCTACAATGAGCAGTTCTTC
- | TRBJ1-4 | - | TRBV27 | CASMSLAHEKLLF | TGTGCCAGCATGTCTTTGGCCCATGAAAAACTGCTTTTT
- | TRBJ2-3 | - | TRBV24-1 | CATSVPWGARADTQYF | TGTGCCACCAGTGTTCCCTGGGGGGCCCGCGCAGATACGCAGTATTTT